This T cell receptor beta chain was observed in a study of human T cells and chemical hapten exposure. About the research overall: Weekly scalp doses of diphenylcyclopropenone were given to patients during the roughly 25-week study. Slight volume differences across pooled libraries mainly accounted for varying per-sample TCR yields.

Trimming pared 0 bases from V and 5 bases from J, leaving 14 bases between. In germline, CDR1 is MGHRA, CDR2 YSYEKL. The CDR3 spans 15 residues. Study-level points and caveats: TCRs at a frequency above 1 in 1000 stayed unchanged with DPC sensitization.

This clonotype appeared a few times. Its antigen is currently unknown. TCRdb passed the RACE reads through MiXCR, listing each CDR3 protein once. Here the sample spans approximately 350,000 distinct CDR3 sequences, around 7% being singletons. Time point noted: patch test 1, 2 weeks after DPC sensitization. Specified treatment: therapeutic diphenylcyclopropenone sensitization with weekly scalp DPC. Every patch test was put on after a blood sample was taken. The TCR comes from a woman under 30 with alopecia areata. Some clones in this sample may be carry-over from other donors' samples. This specimen consisted of whole blood, obtained in connection with sensitization to the hapten diphenylcyclopropenone (DPC). The V and J genes are TRBV4-1 and TRBJ2-7, with D unresolved. DNA of the CDR3: TGCGCCAGCAGCCAAGAACCCCGAACATCCCACGAGCAGTACTTC. Translation: CASSQEPRTSHEQYF.